Reported below is one TCR beta chain. Its antigen is unknown. The sample comes from a study of CD8 T cells in Susac syndrome. Study findings and constraints: Acknowledgment was made by the study that its TCR sequencing and HLA analysis involved a relatively small number of individuals.

RNA, at 0.5 to 1 ug, was reverse transcribed with random hexamers. TCR beta CDR3 was amplified by immunoSEQ covering 54 Vbeta and 13 Jbeta. TCRdb processed the immunoSEQ multiplex PCR reads anew with MiXCR; each CDR3 protein has one entry. This table holds 200,000 to 250,000 distinct CDR3 sequences, approximately 95% found once. The V gene lost 6 bases and the J gene lost 6 bases, with 17 bases spanning the gap. Germline V gene lookup returns CDR1 DFQATT and CDR2 SNEGSKA (reference sequence). The CDR3 is 13 residues long. CD8+ and CD4+ T cells taken from blood had their TCR beta sequenced. FACS was used to enrich TEMRA cells, whereas the CD8+ and CD4+ T cells were obtained by negative isolation.

J is TRBJ1-2 and V is TRBV20-1, with D hard to call. This sequence originates from a human donor with multiple sclerosis. The sample comprised CD4+ T cells from PBMCs. CDR3 in DNA: TGCAGTGCCCTCGCGGTCAGTGCGCATGGCTACACCTTC. It encodes CSALAVSAHGYTF.